This is a list of T cell receptor beta chains from one sample in a study of blood T cell repertoires in COVID-19. The protocol was immunoSEQ multiplex PCR, while the TCRdb copy is restricted to in-frame clones and leaves out a portion. The repertoire holds 18,000 or so clones, with roughly 81% as singletons. Sequencing was carried out using peripheral blood. These receptors all come from a human donor with active COVID-19. The donor label of this sample is uncertain. CDR3s include the opening cysteine and the closing phenylalanine or tryptophan. The order of the fields is V gene, J gene, D gene, clone size, CDR3 DNA, CDR3 protein. D genes are given only for firm matches. A row's size may be missing; if present it is once, few, many or a size class.

V gene: TRBV4-2; J gene: TRBJ2-1; D gene: NA; clone size: few; CDR3 DNA: TGTGCCAGCACCGAGAGCTGGAGCTCCTACAATGAGCAGTTCTTC; CDR3 protein: CASTESWSSYNEQFF
V gene: TRBV4-3; J gene: TRBJ2-7; D gene: TRBD2; clone size: NA; CDR3 DNA: TGCGCCAGCAGCCAAGATGCTAGCGGGACCTACGAGCAGTACTTC; CDR3 protein: CASSQDASGTYEQYF
V gene: TRBV25-1; J gene: TRBJ2-2; D gene: TRBD1; clone size: NA; CDR3 DNA: TGTGCCAGCAGTGCTCCCGGGACAGGGGGCACCGGGGAGCTGTTTTTT; CDR3 protein: CASSAPGTGGTGELFF
V gene: TRBV11-3; J gene: TRBJ1-1; D gene: TRBD1; clone size: NA; CDR3 DNA: TGTGCCAGCAGCTTAGGACAGGGTTCGACTGAAGCTTTCTTT; CDR3 protein: CASSLGQGSTEAFF
V gene: TRBV7-9; J gene: TRBJ2-3; D gene: TRBD2; clone size: NA; CDR3 DNA: TGTGCCAGCAGCTTAGGGACTAGCGCCACAGATACGCAGTATTTT; CDR3 protein: CASSLGTSATDTQYF
V gene: TRBV15; J gene: TRBJ1-4; D gene: NA; clone size: NA; CDR3 DNA: TGTGCCACCCAGGCAGGTGCAACTAATGAAAAACTGTTTTTT; CDR3 protein: CATQAGATNEKLFF
V gene: TRBV21-1; J gene: TRBJ2-7; D gene: NA; clone size: NA; CDR3 DNA: TGTGCCAGCAGCAACACGGGACTAGCCGGCAACGAGCAGTACTTC; CDR3 protein: CASSNTGLAGNEQYF
V gene: TRBV10-3; J gene: TRBJ2-5; D gene: NA; clone size: NA; CDR3 DNA: TGTGCCATCGCTCTGGGGCTCGGAGAGACCCAGTACTTC; CDR3 protein: CAIALGLGETQYF
V gene: TRBV30; J gene: TRBJ2-1; D gene: TRBD1; clone size: NA; CDR3 DNA: TGTGCCTGGAGTACTGACAGGGGGTACAATGAGCAGTTCTTC; CDR3 protein: CAWSTDRGYNEQFF
V gene: TRBV7-9; J gene: TRBJ1-4; D gene: NA; clone size: NA; CDR3 DNA: TGTGCCAGCAGCTTGGCAGGGTCGAATGAAAAACTGTTTTTT; CDR3 protein: CASSLAGSNEKLFF
V gene: TRBV3-1/TRBV3-2; J gene: TRBJ1-2; D gene: TRBD1; clone size: NA; CDR3 DNA: TGTGCCAGCGGAGACAGGGGGGCCTATGGCTACACCTTC; CDR3 protein: CASGDRGAYGYTF
V gene: TRBV11-2; J gene: TRBJ2-7; D gene: NA; clone size: NA; CDR3 DNA: TGTGCCAGCAGCTTAGAACGGCAGGCCTACGAGCAGTACTTC; CDR3 protein: CASSLERQAYEQYF
V gene: TRBV2; J gene: TRBJ2-7; D gene: NA; clone size: NA; CDR3 DNA: TGTGCCAGCGATCGGTGGGGGGGCATGCACGAGCAGTACTTC; CDR3 protein: CASDRWGGMHEQYF
V gene: TRBV5-1; J gene: TRBJ2-1; D gene: TRBD2; clone size: NA; CDR3 DNA: TGCGCCAGCAGAGAAAGCGGGGGCCTCTACAATGAGCAGTTCTTC; CDR3 protein: CASRESGGLYNEQFF
V gene: TRBV12-3/TRBV12-4; J gene: TRBJ1-1; D gene: NA; clone size: NA; CDR3 DNA: TGTGCCAGCAGTCGCGGGGAGGGGGTTGAAGCTTTCTTT; CDR3 protein: CASSRGEGVEAFF
V gene: TRBV30; J gene: TRBJ1-6; D gene: NA; clone size: NA; CDR3 DNA: TGTGCCTGGAGACATCCGGCGGGTTCACCCCTCCACTTT; CDR3 protein: CAWRHPAGSPLHF
V gene: TRBV2; J gene: TRBJ2-3; D gene: TRBD2; clone size: NA; CDR3 DNA: TGTGCCAGCAGCCGGACAGGGAATCTAGCGGGAGGCACAGATACGCAGTATTTT; CDR3 protein: CASSRTGNLAGGTDTQYF
V gene: TRBV11-3; J gene: TRBJ2-5; D gene: NA; clone size: NA; CDR3 DNA: TGTGCCAGCAGCTTAGATGGTCGGGGTGGGCACGAGACCCAGTACTTC; CDR3 protein: CASSLDGRGGHETQYF
V gene: TRBV5-6; J gene: TRBJ1-1; D gene: NA; clone size: NA; CDR3 DNA: TGTGCCAGCAGCCCAGGTCCGGGGTACACTGAAGCTTTCTTT; CDR3 protein: CASSPGPGYTEAFF
V gene: TRBV28; J gene: TRBJ2-1; D gene: TRBD2; clone size: NA; CDR3 DNA: TGTGCCAGCAGTACCCAACTAGCGGGAGGGCGCAATGAGCAGTTCTTC; CDR3 protein: CASSTQLAGGRNEQFF
V gene: TRBV5-1; J gene: TRBJ2-7; D gene: TRBD2; clone size: NA; CDR3 DNA: TGCGCCAGCAGCTTGGCTCCGGGACTAGAAACCGAGCAGTACTTC; CDR3 protein: CASSLAPGLETEQYF
V gene: TRBV19; J gene: TRBJ1-3; D gene: NA; clone size: NA; CDR3 DNA: TGTGCCAGTACCCGGGGAGGCTCTGGAAACACCATATATTTT; CDR3 protein: CASTRGGSGNTIYF
V gene: TRBV2; J gene: TRBJ1-1; D gene: NA; clone size: NA; CDR3 DNA: TGTGCCAGCAAAATTTGGGTATCGGGTGAGACTGAAGCTTTCTTT; CDR3 protein: CASKIWVSGETEAFF
V gene: TRBV2; J gene: TRBJ2-3; D gene: NA; clone size: NA; CDR3 DNA: TGTGCCAGCAGGCCGACAAGAAGCACAGATACGCAGTATTTT; CDR3 protein: CASRPTRSTDTQYF
V gene: TRBV5-5; J gene: TRBJ2-1; D gene: TRBD2; clone size: few; CDR3 DNA: TGTGCCAGCAGCTTGGATCCGACTAGCGGCTTCAATGAGCAGTTCTTC; CDR3 protein: CASSLDPTSGFNEQFF
V gene: TRBV5-4; J gene: TRBJ2-3; D gene: NA; clone size: NA; CDR3 DNA: TGTGCCAGCAGCTTGAAAGGACAATCAGATACGCAGTATTTT; CDR3 protein: CASSLKGQSDTQYF
V gene: TRBV28; J gene: TRBJ2-7; D gene: NA; clone size: NA; CDR3 DNA: TGTGCCACTGCTCCGGGGACATTTTCCTACGAGCAGTACTTC; CDR3 protein: CATAPGTFSYEQYF
V gene: TRBV12-1; J gene: TRBJ2-5; D gene: NA; clone size: NA; CDR3 DNA: TGTGCCAGCAGCTTTAAAATCGTAGTGCAGGGGAGAGAAGAGACCCAGTACTTC; CDR3 protein: CASSFKIVVQGREETQYF
V gene: TRBV5-4; J gene: TRBJ2-1; D gene: TRBD1; clone size: NA; CDR3 DNA: TGTGCCAGCAGCTCAGAGGGGACAGCTTACAATGAGCAGTTCTTC; CDR3 protein: CASSSEGTAYNEQFF
V gene: TRBV12-3/TRBV12-4; J gene: TRBJ1-5; D gene: NA; clone size: NA; CDR3 DNA: TGTGCCAGCACCCTAAATAGCAATCAGCCCCAGCATTTT; CDR3 protein: CASTLNSNQPQHF
V gene: TRBV10-3; J gene: TRBJ2-5; D gene: TRBD2; clone size: NA; CDR3 DNA: TGTGCCATCAGGATGACTAGCGGACCACAAGAGACCCAGTACTTC; CDR3 protein: CAIRMTSGPQETQYF
V gene: TRBV27; J gene: TRBJ2-1; D gene: TRBD2; clone size: NA; CDR3 DNA: TGTGCCAGCAGGCCCCTTTTCGGGGGGGAGCAGTTCTTC; CDR3 protein: CASRPLFGGEQFF
V gene: TRBV7-8; J gene: TRBJ1-2; D gene: NA; clone size: NA; CDR3 DNA: TGTGCCAGCAGCTTAGGAGCGGCAGCCTATGGCTACACCTTC; CDR3 protein: CASSLGAAAYGYTF
V gene: TRBV12-3/TRBV12-4; J gene: TRBJ2-3; D gene: NA; clone size: NA; CDR3 DNA: TGTGCCAGCAGCCCTGGACTAGATACGCAGTATTTT; CDR3 protein: CASSPGLDTQYF
V gene: TRBV27; J gene: TRBJ2-5; D gene: TRBD1; clone size: once; CDR3 DNA: TGTGCCAGCACCGCGGACAGGGGGCACCAAGAGACCCAGTACTTC; CDR3 protein: CASTADRGHQETQYF
V gene: TRBV9; J gene: TRBJ2-1; D gene: TRBD2; clone size: NA; CDR3 DNA: TGTGCCAGCAGCGTAGTATTGGCGGGAGCTGAGCAGTTCTTC; CDR3 protein: CASSVVLAGAEQFF
V gene: TRBV6-1; J gene: TRBJ2-3; D gene: NA; clone size: NA; CDR3 DNA: TGTGCCAGCAGCCCCCGGGGAGGCACAGATACGCAGTATTTT; CDR3 protein: CASSPRGGTDTQYF
V gene: TRBV18; J gene: TRBJ2-3; D gene: TRBD2; clone size: NA; CDR3 DNA: TGTGCCAGCTCACCACAAGCGGGGGGGCCGGTTGTTACAGATACGCAGTATTTT; CDR3 protein: CASSPQAGGPVVTDTQYF
V gene: TRBV5-4; J gene: TRBJ2-7; D gene: NA; clone size: few; CDR3 DNA: TGTGCCAGCAGTTTAACCTACGAGCAGTACTTC; CDR3 protein: CASSLTYEQYF
V gene: TRBV12-3/TRBV12-4; J gene: TRBJ1-1; D gene: NA; clone size: NA; CDR3 DNA: TGTGCCAGCAGTTCTGACAGGACTTTCTTT; CDR3 protein: CASSSDRTFF
V gene: TRBV18; J gene: TRBJ1-2; D gene: TRBD1; clone size: NA; CDR3 DNA: TGTGCCAGCTCACCACGTCGTGGCCAGGGGGCAACTAACTATGGCTACACCTTC; CDR3 protein: CASSPRRGQGATNYGYTF
V gene: TRBV12-2; J gene: TRBJ2-1; D gene: NA; clone size: NA; CDR3 DNA: TGTGCAAGTCGCCCCGGAGCGGGGACCCTCTCCTACAATGAGCAGTTCTTC; CDR3 protein: CASRPGAGTLSYNEQFF
V gene: TRBV6-7; J gene: TRBJ2-4; D gene: TRBD2; clone size: NA; CDR3 DNA: TGTGCCAGCAGTTACAGTGCGGGGGGGCGAAAGAACATTCAGTACTTC; CDR3 protein: CASSYSAGGRKNIQYF
V gene: TRBV15; J gene: TRBJ1-3; D gene: NA; clone size: once; CDR3 DNA: TGTGCCACCAGCAGAGACCCACAGGGTTCTGGAAACACCATATATTTT; CDR3 protein: CATSRDPQGSGNTIYF
V gene: TRBV19; J gene: TRBJ1-1; D gene: NA; clone size: NA; CDR3 DNA: TGTGCCAGTAGTGATACAGGGAGAACTGAAGCTTTCTTT; CDR3 protein: CASSDTGRTEAFF
V gene: TRBV7-2; J gene: TRBJ2-7; D gene: TRBD2; clone size: NA; CDR3 DNA: TGTGCCAGCAGCGCCGGGGGGTACGAGCAGTACTTC; CDR3 protein: CASSAGGYEQYF
V gene: TRBV10-3; J gene: TRBJ2-5; D gene: TRBD2; clone size: NA; CDR3 DNA: TGTGCCATCAGTGGTTCAAATAGCGGGACAGAGACCCAGTACTTC; CDR3 protein: CAISGSNSGTETQYF
V gene: TRBV12-3/TRBV12-4; J gene: TRBJ2-7; D gene: NA; clone size: NA; CDR3 DNA: TGTGCCAGCACCCGCCCAGGAGGCTACGAGCAGTACTTC; CDR3 protein: CASTRPGGYEQYF
V gene: TRBV14; J gene: TRBJ2-2; D gene: NA; clone size: medium-sized; CDR3 DNA: TGTGCCAGCAGCCCCTTCTTCTCCGGGGAGCTGTTTTTT; CDR3 protein: CASSPFFSGELFF
V gene: TRBV3-1/TRBV3-2; J gene: TRBJ2-5; D gene: NA; clone size: NA; CDR3 DNA: TGTGCCAGCAGCCAACGCGAGAGTGGAGAGACCCAGTACTTC; CDR3 protein: CASSQRESGETQYF
V gene: TRBV5-1; J gene: TRBJ2-3; D gene: TRBD1; clone size: NA; CDR3 DNA: TGCGCCAGCAGCACCGGGACAGGCGCGACGGATACGCAGTATTTT; CDR3 protein: CASSTGTGATDTQYF
V gene: TRBV11-2; J gene: TRBJ2-2; D gene: NA; clone size: NA; CDR3 DNA: TGTGCCAGCAGCTTGGTCGGGGGTACTCACACCGGGGAGCTGTTTTTT; CDR3 protein: CASSLVGGTHTGELFF
V gene: TRBV6-4; J gene: TRBJ2-1; D gene: TRBD2; clone size: NA; CDR3 DNA: TGTGCCAGCAGCGGAGTAGCGGGGGACTACAATGAGCAGTTCTTC; CDR3 protein: CASSGVAGDYNEQFF